A single sample gave rise to the 32 T cell receptor beta chains below, sequenced in a study of T cell repertoires in cytomegalovirus infection. One entry per CDR3 protein results from TCRdb running MiXCR on the reads. The repertoire consists of about 830,000 distinct CDR3 sequences, with approximately 30% occurring once and the leading ten covering about an eighth. These receptors lack a known antigen. The material was cultured CD8+ T cells from PBMCs, obtained from culture after CMV antigen stimulation. The receptors were sampled from a human donor in good health (CMV status not recorded). Some clones in this sample may be carry-over from other donors' samples.

In its sample, this clonotype was seen many times. This chain connects TRBV6-1 to TRBJ1-1; D call uncertain. Germline loops: CDR1 MNHNS, CDR2 SASEGT. Trimming cost V 8 bases and J 4 bases, with 8 bases left between them. This CDR3 is 11 amino acids long. The CDR3 is CASRKGTEAFF. The DNA of the CDR3 is TGTGCCAGCCGGAAGGGCACTGAAGCTTTCTTT.

The V and J genes are TRBV7-9 and TRBJ1-3, with 7 bases aligning to TRBD1. V lost 11 bases, J lost 0 bases, and 7 bases stayed unmatched. Per the germline V gene, CDR1 is SEHNR and CDR2 is FQNEAQ (reference sequence). This CDR3 spans 14 amino acids. Here the CDR3 reads CAGGQPYSGNTIYF. The CDR3 nucleotides read TGTGCCGGGGGACAGCCATACTCTGGAAACACCATATATTTT.

V is TRBV19 and J is TRBJ1-1, with D possibly being TRBD1 (6 bases). Germline assignment: CDR1 LNHDA and CDR2 SQIVND (reference sequence). Trimming took off 7 bases at V and 0 bases at J, with 9 bases between the two ends. CDR3 length equals 13 residues. DNA of the CDR3: TGTGCCAGTACGTCAGGGGTGAACACTGAAGCTTTCTTT. Translated, it gives CASTSGVNTEAFF.

This clonotype was detected only a few times. This sequence joins TRBV12-5 and TRBJ2-2; the D gene is possibly TRBD2 (6 bases). Germline assignment: CDR1 LGHNT and CDR2 FRNRAP. V lost 3 bases and J lost 3, with 11 bases in between. The CDR3 is 15 amino acids. CDR3 protein: CASGFLPGDTGELFF. The CDR3 coding sequence is TGTGCTAGTGGTTTCCTTCCGGGGGACACCGGGGAGCTGTTTTTT.

This clonotype was found a few times. The V call is TRBV11-2, the J call TRBJ1-2; 11 bases align to TRBD1. The CDR3 spans 17 residues. J was trimmed by 13 bases and V by 3 bases; bases with no gene match: 19. Germline V gives CDR1 SGHAT, CDR2 FQNNGV. The CDR3 coding sequence is TGTGCCAGCAGCTTTTGGGCTCGGGACAGGGGGAGCTATGGTGGCACCTTC. It is translated as CASSFWARDRGSYGGTF.

This clonotype appeared many times. V is TRBV12-3 or TRBV12-4 and J is TRBJ2-3, with D uncertain. V lost 3 bases and J lost 0, with 10 bases in between. The CDR3 sequence is 15 residues long. The CDR3 DNA sequence: TGTGCCAGCAGTTTTATAGTCAGTAGCACAGATACGCAGTATTTT. It yields the protein CASSFIVSSTDTQYF.

This sequence joins TRBV5-6 and TRBJ2-7, with D perhaps being TRBD1 or TRBD2 (5 bases each). The germline V and J ends were trimmed by 3 bases and 7 bases, with 8 bases remaining between them. The CDR3 covers 11 residues. From germline, CDR1 is SGHDT and CDR2 YYEEEE. The CDR3 sequence is CASSWGREQYV. In DNA, the CDR3 is TGTGCCAGCAGCTGGGGACGGGAGCAGTACGTC.

The chain has TRBV6-6 and TRBJ1-4, with TRBD1 matching 7 bases. Germline values: CDR1 MNHNY, CDR2 SVGAGI (reference sequence). This CDR3 comprises 15 residues. V lost 5 bases to trimming and J lost 5 bases; unmatched junction nucleotides: 8. CDR3 sequence reads: CASSPRQGGNEKLFF. CDR3 coding DNA: TGTGCCAGCAGTCCTCGGCAGGGGGGAAATGAAAAACTGTTTTTT.

This clonotype was counted a few times. The J gene is TRBJ2-1, the V gene TRBV5-4; TRBD1 agrees at 10 bases. Germline V gene lookup returns CDR1 SGHNT and CDR2 YYREEE (reference sequence). The CDR3 contains 17 residues. J was trimmed by 2 bases and V by 0 bases; bases with no gene match: 5. The CDR3 DNA follows: TGTGCCAGCAGCTTGGAACCGGGACAGGGGACCTACAATGAGCAGTTCTTC. It codes for CASSLEPGQGTYNEQFF.

The chain carries TRBV7-9 and TRBJ2-5, with a tentative D call TRBD1 (6 bases). V lost 5 bases to trimming and J lost 5 bases, with 15 bases between them. Germline values: CDR1 SEHNR, CDR2 FQNEAQ (reference sequence). The CDR3 runs 14 residues. The DNA for the CDR3 is TGTGCCAGCAGCAACAACAGGGACGCGGAGACCCAGTACTTC. Translated, it gives CASSNNRDAETQYF. Based on the CDR3 plus reference TRBV7-9 and TRBJ2-5, the full variable domain is DTGVSQNPRHKITKRGQNVTFRCDPISEHNRLYWYRQTLGQGPEFLTYFQNEAQLEKSRLLSDRFSAERPKGSFSTLEIQRTEQGDSAMYLCASSNNRDAETQYFGPGTRLLVL.

The V call is TRBV10-3, the J call TRBJ1-5, with D perhaps TRBD1 (5 bases). The V and J ends lost 2 bases and 3 bases respectively, with 11 bases between them. Germline V CDR1 and CDR2: ENHRY, SYGVKD. The CDR3 runs to 15 residues. CDR3 protein: CAISETRGANQPQHF. CDR3 nucleotides: TGTGCCATCAGTGAGACTCGCGGGGCCAATCAGCCCCAGCATTTT.

This clonotype was detected ten times or more. This chain joins TRBV7-9 and TRBJ2-1, with D possibly being TRBD1 (6 bases). The CDR3 totals 16 residues. V dropped 7 bases and J dropped 0 bases, with 16 bases sitting between them. The germline V gene encodes CDR1 SEHNR and CDR2 FQNEAQ (reference sequence). CDR3 sequence: CASTPDSDSSYNEQFF. The CDR3 coding sequence is TGTGCCAGCACCCCGGACAGCGACAGCTCCTACAATGAGCAGTTCTTC.

This clonotype was found many times. This chain uses TRBV7-2 with TRBJ1-4, with 9 bases aligning to TRBD1. V was pared by 7 bases and J by 4 bases, with 4 bases of the junction left unmatched. Germline V gives CDR1 SGHTA, CDR2 FQGNSA. This CDR3 spans 14 amino acids. The DNA of the CDR3 is TGTGCCAGCACAAACAGGGGGCTTAATGAAAAACTGTTTTTT. It translates to CASTNRGLNEKLFF.

This clonotype was observed many times. This sequence joins TRBV7-2 and TRBJ2-7, with no clear D. The germline CDR1 and CDR2 sequences are SGHTA and FQGNSA. Trimming removed 5 bases from V and 5 bases from J, with 16 bases in between. The CDR3 spans 14 residues. The CDR3 nucleotides read TGTGCCAGCAGCGCCCGTGCCGGGTTCGACGAGCAGTACGTC. Its protein is CASSARAGFDEQYV.

The chain links TRBV19 to TRBJ1-1, with a tentative D call TRBD1 (5 bases). This CDR3 has 12 residues. CDR1 is LNHDA, CDR2 SQIVND, per germline (reference sequence). V lost 10 bases and J lost 8, with 17 bases in between. In nucleotides, the CDR3 is TGTGCCATTGCGGGGGGAGATGGGGAAGCTTTCTTT. Protein sequence: CAIAGGDGEAFF.

The V call is TRBV7-4, the J call TRBJ2-7; D perhaps matches TRBD2 (5 bases). V was trimmed by 1 base and J by 0 bases, leaving 7 bases between them. CDR1 is SGHVT and CDR2 is SQSDAQ in the germline V gene. The CDR3 sequence is 14 residues long. CDR3 sequence reads: CASSLERVSYEQYV. In nucleotides, the CDR3 is TGTGCCAGCAGCTTAGAGAGGGTCTCCTACGAGCAGTACGTC.

This clonotype was observed a few times. The chain has TRBV15 and TRBJ2-2, with D possibly being TRBD1 or TRBD2 (6 bases each). The V end was cut by 10 bases, the J end by 4 bases, with 25 bases between. The CDR3 is made up of 17 amino acids. CDR1 LNHNV and CDR2 YYDKDF come from the germline V gene (reference sequence). The chain's CDR3 is CAIKGGAGRASTGELFF. CDR3 DNA sequence: TGTGCCATCAAGGGGGGAGCGGGCAGAGCCTCCACCGGGGAGCTGTTTTTT.

The chain combines TRBV7-6 with TRBJ1-1, with D tentatively TRBD1 (5 bases). This CDR3 comprises 16 residues. The germline V gene has CDR1 SGHVS and CDR2 FNYEAQ. Between the trimmed V and J ends, which lost 1 base and 2 bases, there was a span of 14 bases. The CDR3 spells CASSLETEGRNTEAFF. CDR3 bases: TGTGCCAGCAGCTTAGAGACAGAGGGCAGAAACACTGAAGCTTTCTTT.

V gene TRBV19 combines with J gene TRBJ1-5; D unclear. V was pared by 0 bases and J by 0 bases, with 9 bases between. This CDR3 spans 16 amino acids. Germline CDR1 and CDR2: LNHDA and SQIVND (reference sequence). The CDR3 is CASSIDLPSSNQPQHF. In nucleotides, the CDR3 is TGTGCCAGTAGTATAGATCTCCCCAGTAGCAATCAGCCCCAGCATTTT. Variable domain in full (rest from reference TRBV19 and TRBJ1-5): DGGITQSPKYLFRKEGQNVTLSCEQNLNHDAMYWYRQDPGQGLRLIYYSQIVNDFQKGDIAEGYSVSREKKESFPLTVTSAQKNPTAFYLCASSIDLPSSNQPQHFGDGTRLSIL.

V gene TRBV19 combines with J gene TRBJ2-1; 9 bases align to TRBD2. The V gene end was trimmed by 10 bases and the J gene end by 0 bases; junction bases not matched to a gene: 7. This CDR3 spans 15 amino acids. Germline V gene lookup returns CDR1 LNHDA and CDR2 SQIVND (reference sequence). In nucleotides, the CDR3 is TGTGCCACGAGACTAGCGGATTACTCCTACAATGAGCAGTTCTTC. This sequence encodes CATRLADYSYNEQFF.

A remark on this clonotype: Because the CDR3 is missing its conserved closing phenylalanine or tryptophan, this is likely a read error. The CDR3 loop reads CASSEYLGTGDGYTS. The CDR3 DNA reads as TGTGCCAGCAGTGAATATTTGGGGACAGGGGATGGCTACACCTCC. The genes are TRBV25-1 and TRBJ1-2; 10 nucleotides match TRBD1. J lost 6 bases, V lost 0 bases, and 4 bases had no gene match. Looked up from germline, CDR1 is MGHDK and CDR2 is SYGVNS. There are 15 residues in the CDR3.

The rearrangement links TRBV7-6 to TRBJ2-1, with 8 bases aligning to TRBD2. Germline assignment: CDR1 SGHVS and CDR2 FNYEAQ. The CDR3 length is 14 residues. Losses at the gene ends were 5 bases for V and 10 bases for J; bases not matched to a gene: 10. For the CDR3, the DNA is TGTGCCAGCAGCCACGGGGGGGGGCCGGAAGAGCAGTTCTTC. Translation: CASSHGGGPEEQFF.

This rearrangement joins TRBV6-2 or TRBV6-3 to TRBJ2-1; no clear D gene. This CDR3 region has 14 residues. Germline-derived CDR1 and CDR2 are MNHEY and SVGEGT. Trimming stripped 5 bases from V and 0 bases from J, with 8 bases between. CDR3 protein: CASSVTNSYNEQFF. The CDR3 DNA reads as TGTGCCAGCAGTGTAACCAACTCCTACAATGAGCAGTTCTTC.

CDR3 region: CASSYPGGQGYGYTF. The CDR3 nucleotides read TGTGCCAGCAGTTATCCTGGGGGCCAGGGGTATGGCTACACCTTC. The chain combines TRBV12-3 or TRBV12-4 with TRBJ1-2, with D maybe TRBD1 (6 bases). The CDR3 covers 15 residues. V was pared by 4 bases and J by 5 bases, with 17 bases between.

This clonotype occurred a few times. The chain carries TRBV7-9 and TRBJ1-4, with 7 bases aligning to TRBD1. The CDR3 is 14 amino acids. In germline, CDR1 is SEHNR, CDR2 FQNEAQ (reference sequence). J gave up 7 bases and V 2 bases, and 4 bases lay outside the gene matches. CDR3 sequence (DNA): TGTGCCAGCAGCTTATCTACAGGGGCTGAAAAACTGTTTTTT. The encoded protein is CASSLSTGAEKLFF.

The chain uses TRBV6-2 or TRBV6-3 and TRBJ1-5; 10 bases fit TRBD1. Trimming at V came to 2 bases and at J to 6 bases, leaving 1 base not matched to a gene. There are 14 residues in the CDR3. Germline lookup yields CDR1 MNHEY and CDR2 SVGEGT. The CDR3 DNA sequence: TGTGCCAGCAGTTACGGGGACAGGGGTCAGCCCCAGCATTTT. Its translation is CASSYGDRGQPQHF.

This clonotype was seen more than once but under ten times. The chain couples TRBV6-8 to TRBJ2-3; 9 bases are shared with TRBD2. CDR1 is MNHGY and CDR2 is SAAAGT in the germline V gene. The CDR3 consists of 18 residues. After removal of 0 bases from V and 3 bases from J, the junction contained 10 bases not matched to a gene. The CDR3: CASSYSSWSGGRTDTQYF. The CDR3 nucleotides read TGTGCCAGCAGTTACTCGAGTTGGAGCGGGGGGCGGACAGATACGCAGTATTTT.

Note on this clonotype: Germline and junction disagree at one end, which may indicate a read error. This chain connects TRBV7-7 to TRBJ2-3; 10 positions agree with TRBD2. CDR3 length equals 20 residues. In germline, CDR1 is SSHAT, CDR2 FNYEAQ (reference sequence). The CDR3 DNA follows: TGTGCTAGCAGCCCAGCCCTTACTAGCGGGGACAACCTTTTCACAGATACGCAGTATTTT. It encodes CASSPALTSGDNLFTDTQYF.

This clonotype has more than one count but fewer than ten. The chain has TRBV12-3 or TRBV12-4 and TRBJ2-1, with D possibly matching TRBD2 (5 bases). V was pared by 7 bases and J by 5 bases, with 18 bases between. This CDR3 is built from 15 residues. The CDR3 DNA reads TGTGCCAGCACCGACGGGCCCGAGGGAAACAATGAGCAGTTCTTC. It codes for CASTDGPEGNNEQFF.

The V and J genes are TRBV2 and TRBJ2-1, with D possibly matching TRBD1 (6 bases). This CDR3 region has 12 residues. The germline V gene encodes CDR1 SNHLY and CDR2 FYNNEI. Trimming took 5 bases from V and 8 from J, leaving 10 bases between them. CDR3 DNA: TGTGCCAGCAGTAACAGGGCCTATGAGCAGTTCTTC. Translation: CASSNRAYEQFF.

This clonotype was seen at least ten times. This chain joins TRBV7-8 and TRBJ2-5; a possible D gene is TRBD2 (5 bases). Deletions cut 2 bases from V and 3 bases from J, with 16 bases between. The CDR3 sequence is 16 residues long. The germline V gene encodes CDR1 SGHVS and CDR2 FQNEAQ. The CDR3 spells CASSLTLAKREETQYF. The CDR3 nucleotides read TGTGCCAGCAGCTTAACCTTGGCCAAGAGGGAAGAGACCCAGTACTTC.

The rearrangement uses TRBV5-5 and TRBJ1-2; D is possibly TRBD1 (5 bases). Germline lookup yields CDR1 SGHKS and CDR2 YYEKEE (reference sequence). V lost 0 bases, J lost 1 base, and 10 bases lay in between. The length of the CDR3 is 15 residues. The CDR3 sequence is CASSLAAGYNYGYTF. CDR3 sequence (DNA): TGTGCCAGCAGCTTGGCCGCAGGGTATAACTATGGCTACACCTTC.